Listed below are T cell receptor beta chains from one sample, sequenced in a study of blood T cell repertoires in COVID-19. Data came from immunoSEQ multiplex PCR; TCRdb stores just in-frame clones and leaves some out. This sample yields some 80,000 clones, of which around 83% are seen a single time; 35% to 40% belongs to the top ten. Sequenced input: peripheral blood. Source of these receptors: a woman in her seventies with acute or convalescent COVID-19. Both conserved end residues are part of each CDR3. The order of the fields is V gene, J gene, D gene, clone size, CDR3 protein, CDR3 DNA. A D gene is named only where the DNA matches it firmly. Only some rows state a clone size, as once, few, many or a class for expanded clones.

V gene: TRBV5-3
J gene: TRBJ1-1
D gene: .
clone size: .
CDR3 protein: CARSLDRAVPEAFF
CDR3 DNA: TGTGCCAGAAGCTTGGACAGGGCCGTACCTGAAGCTTTCTTT

V gene: TRBV2
J gene: TRBJ2-3
D gene: .
clone size: .
CDR3 protein: CASRRTFTTTDTQYF
CDR3 DNA: TGTGCCAGCCGACGGACATTCACGACCACAGATACGCAGTATTTT

V gene: TRBV3-1/TRBV3-2
J gene: TRBJ2-5
D gene: .
clone size: .
CDR3 protein: CASSQGEQETQYF
CDR3 DNA: TGTGCCAGCAGCCAGGGCGAACAAGAGACCCAGTACTTC

V gene: TRBV30
J gene: TRBJ1-1
D gene: .
clone size: .
CDR3 protein: CAWSRSPNTEAFF
CDR3 DNA: TGTGCCTGGAGTAGGAGTCCGAACACTGAAGCTTTCTTT

V gene: TRBV27
J gene: TRBJ1-2
D gene: .
clone size: .
CDR3 protein: CASSLSYSLDNYGYTF
CDR3 DNA: TGTGCCAGCAGTTTATCCTATTCTTTAGATAACTATGGCTACACCTTC

V gene: TRBV19
J gene: TRBJ2-5
D gene: .
clone size: once
CDR3 protein: CATSTEPPWTQYF
CDR3 DNA: TGTGCCACCTCGACAGAGCCCCCATGGACCCAGTACTTC

V gene: TRBV12-3/TRBV12-4
J gene: TRBJ2-2
D gene: .
clone size: .
CDR3 protein: CASTRDRTGELFF
CDR3 DNA: TGTGCCAGCACACGAGACAGGACCGGGGAGCTGTTTTTT

V gene: TRBV9
J gene: TRBJ2-2
D gene: .
clone size: .
CDR3 protein: CASSVVGSFGGELFF
CDR3 DNA: TGTGCCAGCAGCGTAGTAGGTAGCTTTGGCGGGGAGCTGTTTTTT

V gene: TRBV29-1
J gene: TRBJ2-2
D gene: .
clone size: .
CDR3 protein: CSVTGTRAGELFF
CDR3 DNA: TGCAGCGTTACAGGGACGAGGGCCGGGGAGCTGTTTTTT

V gene: TRBV2
J gene: TRBJ1-1
D gene: .
clone size: once
CDR3 protein: CASSDPSPEAFF
CDR3 DNA: TGTGCCAGCAGTGATCCCAGTCCTGAAGCTTTCTTT

V gene: TRBV5-6
J gene: TRBJ2-7
D gene: .
clone size: few
CDR3 protein: CASSLQGKQYF
CDR3 DNA: TGTGCCAGCAGCTTACAGGGCAAGCAGTACTTC

V gene: TRBV25-1
J gene: TRBJ1-1
D gene: TRBD1
clone size: .
CDR3 protein: CASRRTGGTEAFF
CDR3 DNA: TGTGCCAGCCGCCGGACAGGGGGCACTGAAGCTTTCTTT

V gene: TRBV23-1
J gene: TRBJ2-3
D gene: TRBD2
clone size: .
CDR3 protein: CASSYTRGISTDTQYF
CDR3 DNA: TGCGCCAGCAGTTACACGCGGGGGATTAGCACAGATACGCAGTATTTT

V gene: TRBV6-6
J gene: TRBJ1-5
D gene: .
clone size: .
CDR3 protein: CASSRTDNSNQPQHF
CDR3 DNA: TGTGCCAGCAGCAGGACAGATAATAGCAATCAGCCCCAGCATTTT

V gene: TRBV5-1
J gene: TRBJ2-1
D gene: .
clone size: few
CDR3 protein: CASGRLEGNEQFF
CDR3 DNA: TGCGCCAGCGGTAGGCTAGAGGGCAATGAGCAGTTCTTC

V gene: TRBV5-4
J gene: TRBJ1-6
D gene: .
clone size: .
CDR3 protein: CASSHRAQGNSPLHF
CDR3 DNA: TGTGCCAGCAGTCATAGGGCGCAGGGGAATTCACCCCTCCACTTT

V gene: TRBV29-1
J gene: TRBJ1-5
D gene: TRBD1
clone size: .
CDR3 protein: CSVDRQGATLHSNQPQHF
CDR3 DNA: TGCAGCGTTGATCGGCAGGGGGCGACTCTTCATAGCAATCAGCCCCAGCATTTT

V gene: TRBV18
J gene: TRBJ2-7
D gene: TRBD1
clone size: .
CDR3 protein: CASSPRGTGASYEQYF
CDR3 DNA: TGTGCCAGCTCACCACGGGGGACAGGAGCCTCCTACGAGCAGTACTTC

V gene: TRBV2
J gene: TRBJ2-3
D gene: TRBD1
clone size: .
CDR3 protein: CASSRQGEGTDTQYF
CDR3 DNA: TGTGCCAGCAGTCGACAGGGAGAAGGCACAGATACGCAGTATTTT

V gene: TRBV27
J gene: TRBJ2-2
D gene: TRBD1
clone size: .
CDR3 protein: CASKNQGVNTGELFF
CDR3 DNA: TGTGCCAGCAAAAATCAGGGGGTCAACACCGGGGAGCTGTTTTTT

V gene: TRBV28
J gene: TRBJ2-7
D gene: .
clone size: once
CDR3 protein: CASDGGEATYEQYF
CDR3 DNA: TGTGCCAGCGACGGGGGTGAGGCGACCTACGAGCAGTACTTC

V gene: TRBV29-1
J gene: TRBJ2-1
D gene: .
clone size: .
CDR3 protein: CSVEDLWGGLRSYNEQFF
CDR3 DNA: TGCAGCGTTGAAGATCTCTGGGGGGGGCTAAGGTCCTACAATGAGCAGTTCTTC

V gene: TRBV7-9
J gene: TRBJ2-7
D gene: TRBD1
clone size: .
CDR3 protein: CASSQPPGQGFSYEQYF
CDR3 DNA: TGTGCCAGCAGCCAACCCCCGGGACAGGGTTTTTCCTACGAGCAGTACTTC

V gene: TRBV27
J gene: TRBJ1-1
D gene: .
clone size: .
CDR3 protein: CASSIVPPGTEAFF
CDR3 DNA: TGTGCCAGCAGCATCGTTCCGCCGGGAACTGAAGCTTTCTTT

V gene: TRBV3-1/TRBV3-2
J gene: TRBJ2-1
D gene: TRBD2
clone size: .
CDR3 protein: CASSLSAGGGQFF
CDR3 DNA: TGTGCCAGCAGCTTATCCGCGGGAGGGGGGCAGTTCTTC

V gene: TRBV3-1/TRBV3-2
J gene: TRBJ1-1
D gene: TRBD1
clone size: .
CDR3 protein: CASSPPPKQQGAAEAFF
CDR3 DNA: TGTGCCAGCAGCCCGCCGCCGAAACAACAGGGGGCGGCTGAAGCTTTCTTT

V gene: TRBV27
J gene: TRBJ2-1
D gene: TRBD2
clone size: .
CDR3 protein: CASSPSPGTSTYNEQFF
CDR3 DNA: TGTGCCAGCAGTCCGAGCCCCGGGACTAGCACCTACAATGAGCAGTTCTTC

V gene: TRBV6-6
J gene: TRBJ2-2
D gene: TRBD1
clone size: .
CDR3 protein: CATRQGTTGELFF
CDR3 DNA: TGTGCCACCAGACAGGGGACCACCGGGGAGCTGTTTTTT

V gene: TRBV5-5
J gene: TRBJ1-6
D gene: .
clone size: few
CDR3 protein: CASSLGRSESSPLHF
CDR3 DNA: TGTGCCAGCAGCCTTGGGAGGAGCGAGAGTTCACCCCTCCACTTT

V gene: TRBV6-5
J gene: TRBJ1-4
D gene: TRBD1
clone size: .
CDR3 protein: CASRVSGGTEKLFF
CDR3 DNA: TGTGCCAGCAGAGTATCAGGGGGCACAGAAAAACTGTTTTTT

V gene: TRBV7-8
J gene: TRBJ1-2
D gene: .
clone size: .
CDR3 protein: CASSQVQATNYGYTF
CDR3 DNA: TGTGCCAGCAGCCAAGTCCAGGCAACTAACTATGGCTACACCTTC

V gene: TRBV12-3/TRBV12-4
J gene: TRBJ1-1
D gene: .
clone size: .
CDR3 protein: CASSFEGVTEAFF
CDR3 DNA: TGTGCCAGCAGTTTTGAGGGGGTAACTGAAGCTTTCTTT

V gene: TRBV7-3
J gene: TRBJ2-7
D gene: TRBD1
clone size: .
CDR3 protein: CASSLRGQGGEQYF
CDR3 DNA: TGTGCCAGCAGCTTACGGGGACAGGGTGGCGAGCAGTACTTC

V gene: TRBV2
J gene: TRBJ1-5
D gene: .
clone size: .
CDR3 protein: CASSATGPGQPQHF
CDR3 DNA: TGTGCCAGCAGCGCAACAGGGCCGGGCCAGCCCCAGCATTTT

V gene: TRBV19
J gene: TRBJ2-7
D gene: TRBD2
clone size: .
CDR3 protein: CASSVGLAASYEQYF
CDR3 DNA: TGTGCCAGTAGCGTCGGACTAGCGGCATCCTACGAGCAGTACTTC

V gene: TRBV3-1/TRBV3-2
J gene: TRBJ2-7
D gene: .
clone size: .
CDR3 protein: CASSQVEGTGQYF
CDR3 DNA: TGTGCCAGCAGCCAAGTCGAGGGAACGGGTCAGTACTTC

V gene: TRBV6-5
J gene: TRBJ2-3
D gene: TRBD2
clone size: .
CDR3 protein: CSSGGMADTQYF
CDR3 DNA: TGTAGTTCGGGGGGGATGGCAGATACGCAGTATTTT

V gene: TRBV3-1/TRBV3-2
J gene: TRBJ1-6
D gene: TRBD1
clone size: .
CDR3 protein: CASSNQGGTDGSSPLHF
CDR3 DNA: TGTGCCAGCAGTAACCAAGGGGGGACAGATGGAAGTTCACCCCTCCACTTT

V gene: TRBV30
J gene: TRBJ2-1
D gene: .
clone size: .
CDR3 protein: CAWSSGNNEQFF
CDR3 DNA: TGTGCCTGGAGTTCCGGGAACAATGAGCAGTTCTTC

V gene: TRBV6-2/TRBV6-3
J gene: TRBJ1-5
D gene: .
clone size: .
CDR3 protein: CASSYLGSNSNQPQHF
CDR3 DNA: TGTGCCAGCAGTTACTTGGGGAGCAATAGCAATCAGCCCCAGCATTTT

V gene: TRBV1
J gene: TRBJ2-7
D gene: .
clone size: .
CDR3 protein: CTSSQVGGIYEQYF
CDR3 DNA: TGCACCAGCAGCCAAGTAGGCGGGATCTACGAGCAGTACTTC

V gene: TRBV5-1
J gene: TRBJ2-2
D gene: TRBD2
clone size: .
CDR3 protein: CASSPIAGGTGELFF
CDR3 DNA: TGCGCCAGCAGCCCCATAGCGGGAGGGACCGGGGAGCTGTTTTTT

V gene: TRBV11-2
J gene: TRBJ1-5
D gene: .
clone size: .
CDR3 protein: CASSFNVQDPQHF
CDR3 DNA: TGTGCCAGCAGCTTTAACGTACAGGACCCCCAGCATTTT

V gene: TRBV19
J gene: TRBJ2-7
D gene: .
clone size: .
CDR3 protein: CASSIDTQAYEQYF
CDR3 DNA: TGTGCCAGTAGTATAGATACGCAGGCCTACGAGCAGTACTTC

V gene: TRBV15
J gene: TRBJ1-6
D gene: TRBD1
clone size: .
CDR3 protein: CATSRDLFGTGALGSPLHF
CDR3 DNA: TGTGCCACCAGCAGAGATCTCTTCGGCACAGGGGCTTTAGGTTCACCCCTCCACTTT

V gene: TRBV28
J gene: TRBJ1-5
D gene: TRBD1
clone size: .
CDR3 protein: CASSSGGGGQPQHF
CDR3 DNA: TGTGCCAGCAGTTCAGGGGGAGGTGGTCAGCCCCAGCATTTT